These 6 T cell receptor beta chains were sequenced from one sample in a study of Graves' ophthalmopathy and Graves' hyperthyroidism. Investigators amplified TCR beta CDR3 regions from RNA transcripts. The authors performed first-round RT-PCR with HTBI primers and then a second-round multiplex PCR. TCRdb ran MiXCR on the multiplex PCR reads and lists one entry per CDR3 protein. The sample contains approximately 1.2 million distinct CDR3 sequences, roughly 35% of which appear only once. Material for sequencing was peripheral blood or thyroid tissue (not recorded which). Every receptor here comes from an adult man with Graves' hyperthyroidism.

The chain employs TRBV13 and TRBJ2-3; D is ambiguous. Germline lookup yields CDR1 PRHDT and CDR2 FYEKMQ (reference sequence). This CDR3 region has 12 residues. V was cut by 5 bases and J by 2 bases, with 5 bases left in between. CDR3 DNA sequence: TGTGCCAGCAGCACCGCCACAGATACGCAGTATTTT. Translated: CASSTATDTQYF.

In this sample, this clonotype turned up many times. This CDR3 is CASSDLEGSNSPLHF. CDR3 DNA: TGTGCCAGCAGTGACCTTGAGGGGTCAAATTCACCCCTCCACTTT. V is TRBV2 and J is TRBJ1-6; weak D call: TRBD1 (5 bases). The CDR3 loop spans 15 amino acids. Trimming removed 3 bases from V and 7 bases from J, with 13 bases in between. Germline CDR1 SNHLY, CDR2 FYNNEI.

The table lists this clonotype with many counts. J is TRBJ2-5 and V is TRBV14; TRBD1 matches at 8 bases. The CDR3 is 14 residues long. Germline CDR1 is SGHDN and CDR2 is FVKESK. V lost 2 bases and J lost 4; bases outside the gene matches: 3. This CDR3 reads CASSQRQGIETQYF. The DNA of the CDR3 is TGTGCCAGCAGCCAACGACAGGGGATAGAGACCCAGTACTTC.

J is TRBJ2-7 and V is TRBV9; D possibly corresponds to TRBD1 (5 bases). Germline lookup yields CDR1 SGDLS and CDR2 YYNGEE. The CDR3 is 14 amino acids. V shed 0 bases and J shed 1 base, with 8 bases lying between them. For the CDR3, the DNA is TGTGCCAGCAGCGTAGCCTACAGGTCCTACGAGCAGTACTTC. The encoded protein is CASSVAYRSYEQYF.

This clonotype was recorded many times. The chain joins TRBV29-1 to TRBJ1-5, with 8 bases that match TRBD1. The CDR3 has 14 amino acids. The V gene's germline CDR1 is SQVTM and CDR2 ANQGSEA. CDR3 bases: TGCAGGGCTGCTTATAGAACAGGGGGTCAGCCCCAGCATTTT. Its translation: CRAAYRTGGQPQHF.

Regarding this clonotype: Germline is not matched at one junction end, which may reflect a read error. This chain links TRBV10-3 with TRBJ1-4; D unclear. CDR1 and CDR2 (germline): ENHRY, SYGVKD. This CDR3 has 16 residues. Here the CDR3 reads CASSQKIQKLGEKLFF. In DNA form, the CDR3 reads TGTGCCAGCAGTCAAAAAATCCAAAAGCTCGGGGAAAAACTGTTTTTT.